The 7 T cell receptor beta chains given below trace back to one sample, sequenced in a study of shared clonotypes between healthy human individuals. This table comes from immunoSEQ multiplex PCR, and its TCRdb copy is limited to in-frame clones, with some not included. The table shows over 850,000 clones, with approximately 80% occurring only once. What was sequenced was memory CD4+ T cells from PBMCs. The sample's subset: CD45RA-negative fraction. The source of these receptors is a man aged 18 to 30 in good health. Some clones in this sample may be carry-over from other donors' samples.

This clone was detected only once. This chain uses TRBV30 with TRBJ2-3; 12 bases fit TRBD2. CDR1 is GTSNPN and CDR2 is SVGIG in the germline V gene (reference sequence). The CDR3 has 15 residues. Trimming cost V 5 bases and J 3 bases; bases outside gene matches: 6. The DNA of the CDR3 is TGTGCCTGGGTTAGACTAGCGGGAGAAACAGATACGCAGTATTTT. Translating gives CAWVRLAGETDTQYF.

J is TRBJ2-1 and V is TRBV4-1; TRBD2 might be the D (5 bases). This CDR3 has 14 amino acids. Germline CDR1 reads MGHRA; CDR2 reads YSYEKL. V lost 1 base, J lost 10 bases, and 14 bases lay in between. Written as DNA, the CDR3 is TGCGCCAGCAGCCAAGGAAGGAGCGGAACAGAGCAGTTCTTC. Residues: CASSQGRSGTEQFF.

The chain carries TRBV5-4 and TRBJ2-2; 14 nucleotides match TRBD2. Trimming cost V 4 bases and J 0 bases; bases outside gene matches: 2. The CDR3 extends over 17 amino acids. Germline CDR1 and CDR2: SGHNT and YYREEE (reference sequence). CDR3 bases: TGTGCCAGCAGCGCGGGACTAGCGGGAGCGAACACCGGGGAGCTGTTTTTT. The encoded protein is CASSAGLAGANTGELFF.

This clone was recorded a few times. This sequence joins TRBV27 and TRBJ2-7; possible D gene TRBD2, 5 bases. Trimming removed 6 bases at V and 5 bases at J, with 20 bases between. The CDR3 is made up of 15 amino acids. CDR1 is MNHEY and CDR2 is SMNVEV in the germline V gene (reference sequence). The CDR3 nucleotides read TGTGCCAGCAGCGTAACCCTGGACGGGAATGACGAGCAGTACTTC. Encoded protein: CASSVTLDGNDEQYF.

This clone was seen only a few times. This sequence joins TRBV28 and TRBJ2-1; TRBD2 might be the D (6 bases). The V end was cut by 7 bases, the J end by 4 bases, with 11 bases between. CDR3 size: 13 residues. Germline-derived CDR1 and CDR2 are MDHEN and SYDVKM. In DNA, the CDR3 is TGTGCCAGCAACCTGGGGGGATACAATGAGCAGTTCTTC. The encoded protein is CASNLGGYNEQFF.

Worth noting for this clone: Additional DNA sequences in this sample encode the identical CDR3. The CDR3 loop is CASSLGQLNEKLFF. The DNA for the CDR3 is TGCGCCAGCAGCTTGGGACAGCTAAATGAAAAACTGTTTTTT. The gene calls are TRBV5-1 and TRBJ1-4, with D tentatively TRBD1 (5 bases). The V end was cut by 0 bases, the J end by 5 bases, with 8 bases between. Germline CDR1 SGHRS, CDR2 YFSETQ. This CDR3 is 14 amino acids long.

Note on this clone: This sample also contains other DNA sequences that code for the same CDR3. CDR3 loop: CASREVGANVLTF. CDR3 DNA: TGCGCCAGCCGAGAAGTGGGGGCCAACGTCCTGACTTTC. J is TRBJ2-6 and V is TRBV5-1; no reliable D call. The ends were cut back, 7 bases at V and 4 bases at J, with 9 bases in the middle. CDR1 and CDR2 from the germline V gene are SGHRS and YFSETQ. The CDR3 consists of 13 residues.